This T cell receptor (beta chain) was obtained from a study of tumor and adjacent non-tumor tissue in lung cancer. Turning to the study itself: Around 4.4 million productive TCRbeta reads were obtained per sample on average.

This sample's RNA came from whole unsorted tissue. V lost 0 bases to trimming and J lost 9 bases, with 17 bases between them. Germline values: CDR1 SGHDN, CDR2 FVKESK. The CDR3 is made up of 15 amino acids. TCRbeta libraries were built with three rounds of nested PCR, modified from ARM-PCR. One entry per CDR3 protein results from TCRdb running MiXCR on the multiplex PCR reads. The top ten hold under 30% of the sample, which has around 200,000 distinct CDR3 sequences, 71% seen once. The receptor's source is a man in his 60s with non-small cell lung cancer. The V gene is TRBV14, the J gene TRBJ1-1; D gene unclear. The sample consisted of lung tumor tissue. DNA of the CDR3: TGTGCCAGCAGCCAAGATTCCGGACTTACCTCGAAAGCTTTCTTT. As protein: CASSQDSGLTSKAFF.